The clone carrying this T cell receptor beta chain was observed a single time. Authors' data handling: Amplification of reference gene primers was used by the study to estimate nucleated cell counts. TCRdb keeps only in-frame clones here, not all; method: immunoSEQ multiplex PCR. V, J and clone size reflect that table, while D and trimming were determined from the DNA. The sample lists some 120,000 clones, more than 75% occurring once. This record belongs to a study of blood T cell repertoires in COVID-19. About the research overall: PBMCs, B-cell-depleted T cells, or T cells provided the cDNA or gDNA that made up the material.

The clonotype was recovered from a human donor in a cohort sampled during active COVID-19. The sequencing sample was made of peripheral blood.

CDR3 DNA sequence: TGCAGTGCTAGTGGGTCGGGACTCACTCTGTACAATGAGCAGTTCTTC. It is translated as CSASGSGLTLYNEQFF. The chain recombines TRBV20-1 with TRBJ2-1, with D possibly being TRBD2 (6 bases). The CDR3 loop spans 16 amino acids. The V end was cut by 3 bases, the J end by 4 bases, with 19 bases between. Germline V CDR1 and CDR2: DFQATT, SNEGSKA (reference sequence).